The next 5 T cell receptor beta chains were all read from a single sample in a study of shared clonotypes between healthy human individuals (dated by TCRdb to the early 2020s). Library generation was performed with the immunoSEQ multiplex PCR assay. TCRdb's version of the immuneACCESS table is confined to in-frame rearrangements and falls short of the full clone set. An unresolved V gene accounts for under half of the shortfall where checked; the remainder is of unknown origin. This sample comprises some 790,000 clones, around 70% of them detected only once. About 1.8% of the sample is held by the ten biggest clonotypes. The sequencing input was memory CD4+ T cells sorted from blood. Explained via the paper, the cell subset or site label denotes: CD45RA-negative fraction. Receptors originate from a young woman in good health.

A note on this clone: The sample carries other DNA sequences with the same CDR3. The rearrangement uses TRBV30 and TRBJ2-5; D is unclear. CDR3 length equals 11 residues. Trimming pared 0 bases from V and 4 bases from J, leaving 3 bases between. In germline, CDR1 is GTSNPN, CDR2 SVGIG (reference sequence). The DNA of the CDR3 is TGTGCCTGGAGTGTGGGAGAGACCCAGTACTTC. This sequence encodes CAWSVGETQYF.

The rearrangement uses TRBV7-9 and TRBJ2-7; no clear D. V lost 7 bases to trimming and J lost 0 bases, with 13 bases between them. CDR3 length: 14 residues. CDR1 SEHNR and CDR2 FQNEAQ come from the germline V gene (reference sequence). The CDR3 is CASTKAASSYEQYF. The CDR3 DNA reads TGTGCCAGCACCAAGGCGGCTAGCTCCTACGAGCAGTACTTC.

V is TRBV27 and J is TRBJ2-2; D may be TRBD2 (5 bases). The CDR3 consists of 14 residues. The ends were cut back, 9 bases at V and 4 bases at J, with 15 bases in the middle. Germline lookup yields CDR1 MNHEY and CDR2 SMNVEV (reference sequence). The CDR3 loop reads CASSAGWGTGELFF. DNA for the CDR3: TGTGCCAGTTCCGCGGGTTGGGGCACCGGGGAGCTGTTTTTT.

This clone was counted only a few times. The chain uses TRBV28 and TRBJ2-5; D remains ambiguous. The V end lost 4 bases, the J end lost 4 bases, and 13 bases lay between the germline ends. Germline V CDR1 and CDR2: MDHEN, SYDVKM. This CDR3 has 14 residues. For the CDR3, the DNA is TGTGCCAGCAGTTCCCAGTTTCCAGTAGAGACCCAGTACTTC. It specifies CASSSQFPVETQYF.

This clone occurred a few times. The chain joins TRBV5-5 to TRBJ2-7, with TRBD2 matching 10 bases. With V trimmed by 2 bases and J by 7 bases, 6 bases remained unmatched. The germline V gene has CDR1 SGHKS and CDR2 YYEKEE (reference sequence). The CDR3 totals 14 residues. The CDR3 nucleotides read TGTGCCAGCAGCTTCGTTACTAGCGGGACTGAGCAGTACTTC. This encodes CASSFVTSGTEQYF.